Listed below are T cell receptor beta chains from one sample, sequenced in a study of blood T cell repertoires in COVID-19. The assay was immunoSEQ multiplex PCR, and TCRdb's table has in-frame clones only and misses some. This table has around 210,000 clones, around 80% appearing once. Material for sequencing was peripheral blood. The receptors come from a woman between 65 and 79 years old with acute or convalescent COVID-19. Each CDR3 is given with its conserved first and last residue. The D gene is left open where the match is weak.

V gene,J gene,D gene,CDR3 protein,CDR3 DNA
TRBV30,TRBJ2-7,.,CAWSGSREEYF,TGTGCCTGGAGCGGGAGCAGGGAGGAGTACTTC
TRBV7-2,TRBJ1-4,.,CASSPYATNEKLFF,TGTGCCAGCAGTCCCTACGCAACTAATGAAAAACTGTTTTTT
TRBV11-2,TRBJ2-3,TRBD2,CASSWTSGSVGTDTQYF,TGTGCCAGCAGCTGGACTAGCGGGAGTGTCGGCACAGATACGCAGTATTTT
TRBV2,TRBJ2-1,TRBD2,CASKVIAGGLGEQFF,TGTGCCAGCAAGGTCATAGCGGGAGGGTTAGGTGAGCAGTTCTTC
TRBV6-5,TRBJ2-7,.,CASSYTIRAGYEQYF,TGTGCCAGCAGTTACACTATCAGGGCTGGCTACGAGCAGTACTTC
TRBV7-2,TRBJ2-7,TRBD2,CASSLVGSGSSYEQYF,TGTGCCAGTAGCTTAGTGGGTAGCGGGAGCTCCTACGAGCAGTACTTC
TRBV3-1/TRBV3-2,TRBJ1-6,TRBD1,CASSQQTGFGSPLHF,TGTGCCAGCAGCCAACAGACAGGGTTTGGCTCACCCCTCCACTTT
TRBV5-6,TRBJ1-2,TRBD1,CASSSGFGQGGYGYTF,TGTGCCAGCAGCTCGGGGTTTGGCCAGGGGGGATATGGCTACACCTTC
TRBV5-1,TRBJ2-7,TRBD1,CASRPANDRGYEQYF,TGCGCCAGCAGGCCTGCTAATGACAGGGGATACGAGCAGTACTTC
TRBV7-8,TRBJ1-2,TRBD1,CASSPYRVPGQNPYGYTF,TGTGCCAGCAGCCCATACCGAGTTCCGGGACAGAATCCCTATGGCTACACCTTC
TRBV7-9,TRBJ1-6,TRBD1,CASSLGDRANSPLHF,TGTGCCAGCAGCTTAGGGGACAGGGCCAATTCACCCCTCCACTTT
TRBV24-1,TRBJ2-2,TRBD2,CATSGGLAGVTGELFF,TGTGCCACTAGCGGTGGGCTAGCGGGAGTCACCGGGGAGCTGTTTTTT